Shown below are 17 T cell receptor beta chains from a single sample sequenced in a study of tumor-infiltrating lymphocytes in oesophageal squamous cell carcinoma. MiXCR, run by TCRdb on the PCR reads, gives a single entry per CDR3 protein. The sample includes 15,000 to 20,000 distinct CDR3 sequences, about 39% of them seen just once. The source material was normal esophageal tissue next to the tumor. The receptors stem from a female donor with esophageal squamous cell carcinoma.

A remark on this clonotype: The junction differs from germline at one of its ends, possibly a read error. CDR3 amino acids: CASTEYNEQFF. The CDR3 DNA reads as TGTGCCAGCACCGAGTACAATGAGCAGTTCTTC. The chain joins TRBV10-1 to TRBJ2-5; D unclear. The DNA matches TRBJ2-1 better at its end, which makes the J call doubtful. CDR3 size: 11 residues. Germline CDR1 WNHNN, CDR2 SYGVQD (reference sequence).

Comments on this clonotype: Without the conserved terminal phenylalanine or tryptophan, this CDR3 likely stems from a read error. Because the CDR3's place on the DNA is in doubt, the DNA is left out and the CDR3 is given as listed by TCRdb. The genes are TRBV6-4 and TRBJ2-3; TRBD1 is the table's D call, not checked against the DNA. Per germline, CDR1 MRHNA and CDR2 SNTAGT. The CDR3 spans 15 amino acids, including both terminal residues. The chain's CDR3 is CASNRAIIHPSTLGT.

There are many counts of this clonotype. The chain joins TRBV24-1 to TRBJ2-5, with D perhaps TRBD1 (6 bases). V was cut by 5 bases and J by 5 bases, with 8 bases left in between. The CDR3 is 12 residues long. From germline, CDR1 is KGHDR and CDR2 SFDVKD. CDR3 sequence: CATSAGEETQYF. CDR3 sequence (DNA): TGTGCCACCAGTGCAGGGGAGGAGACCCAGTACTTC.

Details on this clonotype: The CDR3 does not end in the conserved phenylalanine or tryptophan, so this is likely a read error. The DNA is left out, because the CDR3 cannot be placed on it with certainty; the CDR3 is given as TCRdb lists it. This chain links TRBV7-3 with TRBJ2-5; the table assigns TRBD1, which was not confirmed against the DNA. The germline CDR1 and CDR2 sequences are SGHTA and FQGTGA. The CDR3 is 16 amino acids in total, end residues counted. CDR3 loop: CASSSQQGSSPLHFGN.

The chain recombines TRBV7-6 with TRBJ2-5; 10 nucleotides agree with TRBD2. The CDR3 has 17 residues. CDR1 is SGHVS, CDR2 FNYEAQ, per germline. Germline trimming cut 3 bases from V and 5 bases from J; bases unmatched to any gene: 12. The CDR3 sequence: CASSFSGTSEPWETQYF. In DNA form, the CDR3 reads TGTGCCAGCAGCTTTTCCGGGACTAGCGAGCCTTGGGAGACCCAGTACTTC.

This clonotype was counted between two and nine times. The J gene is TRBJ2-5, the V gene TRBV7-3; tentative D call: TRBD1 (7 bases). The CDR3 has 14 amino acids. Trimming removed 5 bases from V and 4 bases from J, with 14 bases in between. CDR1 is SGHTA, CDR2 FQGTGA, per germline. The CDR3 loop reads CASSPQGGLETQYF. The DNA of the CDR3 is TGTGCCAGCAGCCCCCAGGGGGGTTTAGAGACCCAGTACTTC.

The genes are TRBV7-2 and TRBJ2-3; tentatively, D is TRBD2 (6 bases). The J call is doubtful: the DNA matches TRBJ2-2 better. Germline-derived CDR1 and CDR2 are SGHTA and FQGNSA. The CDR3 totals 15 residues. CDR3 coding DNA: TGTGCCAGCAGCTGGGACTCCCCTTCCACCGGGGAGCTGTTTTTT. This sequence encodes CASSWDSPSTGELFF.

The CDR3 DNA reads as TGTGCCAGCAGCTTAGTGCTGGGGGAGAGCACTGAAGCTTTCTTT. Translated, it gives CASSLVLGESTEAFF. The rearrangement links TRBV7-2 to TRBJ1-1; a possible D gene is TRBD1 (5 bases). Germline V gives CDR1 SGHTA, CDR2 FQGNSA. V was trimmed by 1 base and J by 4 bases, leaving 13 bases between them. The CDR3 sequence is 15 residues long.

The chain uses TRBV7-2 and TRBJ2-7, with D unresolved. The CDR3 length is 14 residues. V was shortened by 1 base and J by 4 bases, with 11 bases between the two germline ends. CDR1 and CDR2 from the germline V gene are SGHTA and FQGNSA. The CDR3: CASSLELVSYEQYF. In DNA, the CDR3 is TGTGCCAGCAGCTTAGAACTCGTCAGTTACGAGCAGTACTTC.

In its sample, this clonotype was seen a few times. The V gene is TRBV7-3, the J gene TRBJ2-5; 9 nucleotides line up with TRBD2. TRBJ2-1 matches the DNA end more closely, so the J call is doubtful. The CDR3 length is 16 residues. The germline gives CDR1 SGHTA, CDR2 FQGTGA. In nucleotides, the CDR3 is TGTGCCAGCAGCTTAGCGGGAGGGTCTCGGGGGAATGAGCAGTTCTTC. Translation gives CASSLAGGSRGNEQFF.

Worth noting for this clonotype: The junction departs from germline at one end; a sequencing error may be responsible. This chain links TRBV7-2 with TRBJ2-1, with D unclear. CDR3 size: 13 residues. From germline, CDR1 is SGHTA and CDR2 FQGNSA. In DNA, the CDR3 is TGTGCCAGCAGCTCAGGCTCCTACAATGAGCGGTTCTTC. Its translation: CASSSGSYNERFF.

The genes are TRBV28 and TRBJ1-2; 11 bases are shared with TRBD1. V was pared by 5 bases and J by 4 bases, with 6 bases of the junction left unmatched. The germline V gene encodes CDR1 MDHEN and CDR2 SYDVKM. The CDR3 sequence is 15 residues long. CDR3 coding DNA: TGTGCCAGCAGTCCTTGGACAGGGGGCGCCTATGGCTACACCTTC. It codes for CASSPWTGGAYGYTF.

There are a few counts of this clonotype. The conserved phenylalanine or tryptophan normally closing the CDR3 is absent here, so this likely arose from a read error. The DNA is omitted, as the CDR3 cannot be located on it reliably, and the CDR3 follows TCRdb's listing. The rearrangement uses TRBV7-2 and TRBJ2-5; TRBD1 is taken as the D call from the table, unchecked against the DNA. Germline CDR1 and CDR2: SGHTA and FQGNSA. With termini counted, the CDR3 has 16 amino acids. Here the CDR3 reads CASSRDRGLETQYFGA.

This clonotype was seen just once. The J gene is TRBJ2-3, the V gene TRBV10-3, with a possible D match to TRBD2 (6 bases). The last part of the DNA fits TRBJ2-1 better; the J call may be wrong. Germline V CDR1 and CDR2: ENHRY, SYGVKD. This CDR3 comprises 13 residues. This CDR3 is CAISPSTSYEQFF. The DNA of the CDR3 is TGTGCCATCAGTCCTTCAACTAGCTACGAGCAGTTCTTC.

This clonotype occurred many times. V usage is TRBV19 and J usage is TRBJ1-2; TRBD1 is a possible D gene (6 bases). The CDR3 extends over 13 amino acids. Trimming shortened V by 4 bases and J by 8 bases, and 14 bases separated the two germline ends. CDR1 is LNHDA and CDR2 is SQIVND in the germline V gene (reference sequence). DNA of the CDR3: TGTGCCAGTAGTACCGCAGGGGCTCGGGGCTACACCTTC. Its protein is CASSTAGARGYTF.

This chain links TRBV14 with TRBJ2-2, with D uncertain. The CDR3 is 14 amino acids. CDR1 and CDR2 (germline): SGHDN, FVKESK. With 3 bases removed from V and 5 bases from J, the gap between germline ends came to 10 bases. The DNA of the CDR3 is TGTGCCAGCAGCCAGATCGCGCGGACCGGGGAGCTGTTTTTT. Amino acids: CASSQIARTGELFF.

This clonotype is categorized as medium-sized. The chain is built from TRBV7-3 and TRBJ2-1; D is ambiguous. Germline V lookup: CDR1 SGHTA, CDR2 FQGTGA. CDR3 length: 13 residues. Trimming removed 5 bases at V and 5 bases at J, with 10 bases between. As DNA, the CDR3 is TGTGCCAGCAGCGCCGAAAGGAACAATGAGCAGTTCTTC. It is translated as CASSAERNNEQFF.